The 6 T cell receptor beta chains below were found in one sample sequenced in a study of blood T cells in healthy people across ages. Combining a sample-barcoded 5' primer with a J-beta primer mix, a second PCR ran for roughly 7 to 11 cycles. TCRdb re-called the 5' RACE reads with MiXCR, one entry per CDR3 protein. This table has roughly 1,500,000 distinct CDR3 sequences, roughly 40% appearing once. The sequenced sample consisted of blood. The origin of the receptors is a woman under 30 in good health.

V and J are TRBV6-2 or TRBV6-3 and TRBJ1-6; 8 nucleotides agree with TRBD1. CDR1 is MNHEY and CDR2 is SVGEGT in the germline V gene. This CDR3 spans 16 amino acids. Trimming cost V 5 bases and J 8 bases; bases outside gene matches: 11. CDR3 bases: TGTGCCAGCAGTCCGTACGGCGGACAGGGTCATTCACCCCTCCACTTT. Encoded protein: CASSPYGGQGHSPLHF.

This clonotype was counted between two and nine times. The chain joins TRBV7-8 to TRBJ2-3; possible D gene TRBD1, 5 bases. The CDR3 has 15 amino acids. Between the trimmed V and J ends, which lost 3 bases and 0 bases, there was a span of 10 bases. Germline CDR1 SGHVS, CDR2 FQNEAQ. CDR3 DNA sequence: TGTGCCAGCAGCTTCACAGGACATAGCACAGATACGCAGTATTTT. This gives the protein CASSFTGHSTDTQYF.

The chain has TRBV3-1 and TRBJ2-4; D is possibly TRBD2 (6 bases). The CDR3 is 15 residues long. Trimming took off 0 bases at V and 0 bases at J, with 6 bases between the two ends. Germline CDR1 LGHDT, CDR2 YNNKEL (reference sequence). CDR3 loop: CASSQEGGAKNIQYF. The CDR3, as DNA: TGTGCCAGCAGCCAAGAGGGGGGAGCCAAAAACATTCAGTACTTC.

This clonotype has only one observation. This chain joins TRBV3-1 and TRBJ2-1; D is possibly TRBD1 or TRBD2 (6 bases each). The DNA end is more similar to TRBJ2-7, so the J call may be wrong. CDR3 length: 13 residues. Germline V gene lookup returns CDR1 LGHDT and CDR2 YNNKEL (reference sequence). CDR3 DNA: TGTGCCAGCCGGTCCTCCGGGGGCTCCGAGCAGTACTTC. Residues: CASRSSGGSEQYF.

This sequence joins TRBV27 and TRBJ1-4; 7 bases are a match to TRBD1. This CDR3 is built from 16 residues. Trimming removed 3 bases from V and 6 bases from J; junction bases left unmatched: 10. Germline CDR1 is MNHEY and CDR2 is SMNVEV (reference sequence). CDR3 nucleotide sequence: TGTGCCAGCAGTTTCCTCGGGGAGGGGGCCTATGAAAAACTGTTTTTT. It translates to CASSFLGEGAYEKLFF.

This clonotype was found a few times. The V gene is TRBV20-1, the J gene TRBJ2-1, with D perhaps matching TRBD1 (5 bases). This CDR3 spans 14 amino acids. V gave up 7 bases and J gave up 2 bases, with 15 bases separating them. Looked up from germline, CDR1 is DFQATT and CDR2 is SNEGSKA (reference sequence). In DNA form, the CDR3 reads TGCAGTGGGGGCCTTCCTACTACCTACAATGAGCAGTTCTTC. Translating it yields CSGGLPTTYNEQFF.